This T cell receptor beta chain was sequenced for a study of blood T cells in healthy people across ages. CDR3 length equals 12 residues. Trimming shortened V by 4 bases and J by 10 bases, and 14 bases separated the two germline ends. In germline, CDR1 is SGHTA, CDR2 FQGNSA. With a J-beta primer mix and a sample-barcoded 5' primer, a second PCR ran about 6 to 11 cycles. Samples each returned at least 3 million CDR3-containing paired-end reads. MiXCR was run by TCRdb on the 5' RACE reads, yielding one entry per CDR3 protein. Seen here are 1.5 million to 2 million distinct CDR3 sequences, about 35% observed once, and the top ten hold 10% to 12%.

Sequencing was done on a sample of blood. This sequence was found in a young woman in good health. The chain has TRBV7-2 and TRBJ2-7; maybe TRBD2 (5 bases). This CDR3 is CASSSQEASQYF. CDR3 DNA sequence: TGTGCCAGCAGCTCTCAGGAGGCTTCCCAGTACTTC.